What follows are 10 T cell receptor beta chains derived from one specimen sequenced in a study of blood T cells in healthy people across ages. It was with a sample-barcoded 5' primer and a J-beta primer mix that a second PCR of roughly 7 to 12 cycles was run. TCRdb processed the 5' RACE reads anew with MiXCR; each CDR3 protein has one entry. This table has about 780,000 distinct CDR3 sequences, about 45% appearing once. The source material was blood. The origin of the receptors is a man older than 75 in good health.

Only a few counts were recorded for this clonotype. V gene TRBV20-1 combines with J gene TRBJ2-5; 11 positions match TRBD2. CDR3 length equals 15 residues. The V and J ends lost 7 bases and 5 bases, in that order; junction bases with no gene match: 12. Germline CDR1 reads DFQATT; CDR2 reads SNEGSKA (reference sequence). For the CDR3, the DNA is TGCAGTGTCGAAAGTAGCGGGAGGGCTGGGGAGACCCAGTACTTC. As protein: CSVESSGRAGETQYF.

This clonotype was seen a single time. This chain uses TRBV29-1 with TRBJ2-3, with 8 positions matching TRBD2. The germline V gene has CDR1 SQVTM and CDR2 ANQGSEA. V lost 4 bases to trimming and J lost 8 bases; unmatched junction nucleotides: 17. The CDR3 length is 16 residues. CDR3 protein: CSVGDLGTSGLSTQYF. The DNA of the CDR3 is TGCAGCGTTGGAGACCTCGGCACTAGCGGATTAAGTACGCAGTATTTT.

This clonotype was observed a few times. This chain's CDR3 is CASSLVGPLDYTF. CDR3 DNA sequence: TGTGCCAGCAGCTTAGTCGGCCCTCTCGACTACACCTTC. This chain uses TRBV7-9 with TRBJ1-2; D uncertain. This CDR3 contains 13 residues. Germline lookup yields CDR1 SEHNR and CDR2 FQNEAQ (reference sequence). Trimming cost V 1 base and J 10 bases, with 13 bases left between them.

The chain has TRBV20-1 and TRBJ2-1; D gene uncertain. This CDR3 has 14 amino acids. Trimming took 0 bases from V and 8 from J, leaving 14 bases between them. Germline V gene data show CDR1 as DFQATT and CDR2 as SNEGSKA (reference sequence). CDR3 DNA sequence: TGCAGTGCTAGAGAGAGTCTCGCCGTCGATGAGCAGTTCTTC. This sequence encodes CSARESLAVDEQFF.

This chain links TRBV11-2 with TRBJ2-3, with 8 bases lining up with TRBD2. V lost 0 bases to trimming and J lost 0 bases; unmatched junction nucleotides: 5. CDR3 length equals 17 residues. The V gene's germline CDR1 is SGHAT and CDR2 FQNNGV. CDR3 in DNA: TGTGCCAGCAGCTTAGACGGACTAGCAGTTAGCACAGATACGCAGTATTTT. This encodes CASSLDGLAVSTDTQYF.

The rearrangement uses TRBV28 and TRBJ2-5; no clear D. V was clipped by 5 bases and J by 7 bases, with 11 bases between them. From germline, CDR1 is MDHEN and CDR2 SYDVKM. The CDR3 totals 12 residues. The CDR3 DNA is TGTGCCAGCAGTCCTTTAGTCGGGACCCAGTACTTC. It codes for CASSPLVGTQYF.

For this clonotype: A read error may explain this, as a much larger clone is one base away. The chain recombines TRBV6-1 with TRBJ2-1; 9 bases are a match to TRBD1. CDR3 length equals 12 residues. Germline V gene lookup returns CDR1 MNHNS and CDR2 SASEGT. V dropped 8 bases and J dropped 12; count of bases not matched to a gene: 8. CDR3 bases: TGTGCCAGCGAAAGGACAGGGGTTGTGCAGTTCTTC. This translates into CASERTGVVQFF.

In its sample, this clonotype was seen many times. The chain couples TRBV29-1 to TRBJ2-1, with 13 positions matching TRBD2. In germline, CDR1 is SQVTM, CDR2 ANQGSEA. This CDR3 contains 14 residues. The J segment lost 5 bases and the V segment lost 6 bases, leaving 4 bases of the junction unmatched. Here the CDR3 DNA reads TGCAGCGTACGGACTAGCGGGGGAAACAATGAGCAGTTCTTC. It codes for CSVRTSGGNNEQFF.

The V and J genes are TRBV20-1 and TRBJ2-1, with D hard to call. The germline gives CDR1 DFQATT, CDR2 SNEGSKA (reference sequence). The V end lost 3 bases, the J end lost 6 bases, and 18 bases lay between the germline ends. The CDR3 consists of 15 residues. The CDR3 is CSARDRIRNFNEQFF. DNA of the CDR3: TGCAGTGCTAGGGACCGGATCCGGAACTTCAATGAGCAGTTCTTC.

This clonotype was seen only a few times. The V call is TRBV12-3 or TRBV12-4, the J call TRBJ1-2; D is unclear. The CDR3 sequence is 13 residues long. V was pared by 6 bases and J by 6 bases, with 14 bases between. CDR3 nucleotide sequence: TGTGCCAGCAGCCCTCGGGGATCAAATGGCTACACCTTC. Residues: CASSPRGSNGYTF.